These 21 T cell receptor beta chains came from one sample sequenced in a study of T cell changes during pregnancy in multiple sclerosis. The assay was immunoSEQ multiplex PCR, and TCRdb's table has in-frame clones only and misses some. Among 40,000 or so clones listed, 88% were seen once. The sequencing here drew on CD8+ T cells from peripheral blood mononuclear cells, taken in the third trimester of pregnancy. Source of these receptors: a female donor with multiple sclerosis, enrolled in a pregnancy study.

The genes are TRBV19 and TRBJ2-3, with D possibly matching TRBD2 (6 bases). V was clipped by 6 bases and J by 0 bases, with 22 bases between them. The CDR3 loop spans 18 amino acids. Germline values: CDR1 LNHDA, CDR2 SQIVND (reference sequence). In nucleotides, the CDR3 is TGTGCCAGTAGAGTTCGGAGGGAGCTGGGGTCTAGCACAGATACGCAGTATTTT. It yields the protein CASRVRRELGSSTDTQYF.

The chain couples TRBV7-9 to TRBJ1-1, with a weak D call TRBD1 (5 bases). This CDR3 comprises 12 residues. Trimming left V 4 bases short and J 7 bases short, with 10 bases between. CDR1 and CDR2 from the germline V gene are SEHNR and FQNEAQ (reference sequence). The CDR3 sequence: CASSYGDSEAFF. The CDR3 DNA reads as TGTGCCAGCAGCTATGGTGACAGTGAAGCTTTCTTT.

The chain joins TRBV27 to TRBJ1-4; D is ambiguous. CDR3 size: 15 residues. Trimming left V 3 bases short and J 3 bases short, with 11 bases between. From germline, CDR1 is MNHEY and CDR2 SMNVEV (reference sequence). The CDR3 loop reads CASSLSGLANEKLFF. CDR3 DNA: TGTGCCAGCAGTTTGTCTGGGCTTGCTAATGAAAAACTGTTTTTT.

The chain is built from TRBV4-1 and TRBJ2-7; maybe TRBD1 (7 bases). CDR3 size: 15 residues. Trimming left V 5 bases short and J 7 bases short, with 21 bases between. From germline, CDR1 is MGHRA and CDR2 YSYEKL. DNA of the CDR3: TGCGCCAGCAGCAACCAGGGGGGTCGACCGGGAGAGCAGTACTTC. Its translation: CASSNQGGRPGEQYF.

The gene calls are TRBV9 and TRBJ2-7; a possible D gene is TRBD1 (6 bases). Deletions cut 0 bases from V and 3 bases from J, with 7 bases between. The germline CDR1 and CDR2 sequences are SGDLS and YYNGEE. This CDR3 spans 13 amino acids. The CDR3 reads CASSVAGDYEQYF. CDR3 sequence (DNA): TGTGCCAGCAGCGTAGCAGGGGACTACGAGCAGTACTTC.

The chain carries TRBV6-1 and TRBJ1-1; 8 bases agree with TRBD1. The CDR3 extends over 14 amino acids. Germline V gene data show CDR1 as MNHNS and CDR2 as SASEGT. Trimming removed 6 bases from V and 0 bases from J; junction bases left unmatched: 3. CDR3 amino acids: CASRDRDMNTEAFF. CDR3 bases: TGTGCCAGCAGGGACAGGGACATGAACACTGAAGCTTTCTTT.

This chain joins TRBV4-1 and TRBJ1-1; 7 bases map to TRBD1. The V gene end was trimmed by 2 bases and the J gene end by 7 bases; junction bases not matched to a gene: 1. From germline, CDR1 is MGHRA and CDR2 YSYEKL. The CDR3 covers 12 residues. The CDR3 coding sequence is TGCGCCAGCAGCCAATACAGGGGTGAAGCTTTCTTT. Its protein product is CASSQYRGEAFF.

This chain links TRBV9 with TRBJ1-5, with D maybe TRBD1 (6 bases). There are 19 residues in the CDR3. Germline V lookup: CDR1 SGDLS, CDR2 YYNGEE. The germline V and J ends were trimmed by 4 bases and 3 bases, with 26 bases remaining between them. CDR3 DNA: TGTGCCAGCAGCTTCAGGATTGTCCCGACAGGACCCATCAATCAGCCCCAGCATTTT. Residues: CASSFRIVPTGPINQPQHF.

The chain links TRBV28 to TRBJ2-1, with 14 bases matching TRBD2. V lost 8 bases, J lost 8 bases, and 14 bases stayed unmatched. The germline V gene encodes CDR1 MDHEN and CDR2 SYDVKM. This CDR3 spans 17 amino acids. The DNA of the CDR3 is TGTGCCAGCTTGTCGGGACTAGCGGGGGAAGTCTGGGATGAGCAGTTCTTC. This encodes CASLSGLAGEVWDEQFF.

The chain links TRBV27 to TRBJ2-7, with 12 positions matching TRBD1. Trimming at V came to 6 bases and at J to 3 bases, leaving 3 bases not matched to a gene. This CDR3 spans 14 amino acids. From germline, CDR1 is MNHEY and CDR2 SMNVEV (reference sequence). CDR3 protein: CASSWDRGHYEQYF. Written as DNA, the CDR3 is TGTGCCAGCAGCTGGGACAGGGGGCACTACGAGCAGTACTTC.

The chain recombines TRBV5-6 with TRBJ1-2; weak D call: TRBD1 (5 bases). Germline values: CDR1 SGHDT, CDR2 YYEEEE. The CDR3 runs 13 residues. Trimming shortened V by 4 bases and J by 6 bases, and 13 bases separated the two germline ends. The CDR3 spells CASSPGTADGYTF. CDR3 coding DNA: TGTGCCAGCAGCCCTGGGACTGCTGATGGCTACACCTTC.

The chain links TRBV5-1 to TRBJ2-7; TRBD2 matches 14 bases. Germline CDR1 reads SGHRS; CDR2 reads YFSETQ. The CDR3 covers 17 residues. Losses at the gene ends were 4 bases for V and 5 bases for J; bases not matched to a gene: 11. CDR3 DNA sequence: TGCGCCAGCAGCGCGGGACTAGCGGGGGAGTCCCGCCACGAGCAGTACTTC. Amino acid sequence: CASSAGLAGESRHEQYF.

The chain uses TRBV9 and TRBJ2-5; TRBD2 matches at 16 bases. CDR3 length equals 19 residues. Germline-derived CDR1 and CDR2 are SGDLS and YYNGEE. V lost 0 bases, J lost 4 bases, and 9 bases stayed unmatched. The chain's CDR3 is CASSVEGWGLAGGLETQYF. The CDR3 bases are TGTGCCAGCAGCGTAGAGGGTTGGGGACTAGCGGGGGGGCTAGAGACCCAGTACTTC.

The rearrangement joins TRBV19 to TRBJ2-3; 8 bases fit TRBD2. Trimming cost V 5 bases and J 0 bases; bases outside gene matches: 7. Germline assignment: CDR1 LNHDA and CDR2 SQIVND (reference sequence). This CDR3 comprises 16 residues. CDR3 nucleotide sequence: TGTGCCAGTAGTGGGACCAAGCGGGGGAGCACAGATACGCAGTATTTT. Protein sequence: CASSGTKRGSTDTQYF.

The chain employs TRBV15 and TRBJ1-1; TRBD1 aligns across 8 bases. This CDR3 has 14 amino acids. V was pared by 5 bases and J by 1 base, with 3 bases of the junction left unmatched. Looked up from germline, CDR1 is LNHNV and CDR2 is YYDKDF (reference sequence). CDR3 amino acids: CATSPGGENTEAFF. CDR3 coding DNA: TGTGCCACCAGCCCAGGGGGCGAGAACACTGAAGCTTTCTTT. Together with reference TRBV15 and TRBJ1-1, the CDR3 gives the full variable domain: DAMVIQNPRYQVTQFGKPVTLSCSQTLNHNVMYWYQQKSSQAPKLLFHYYDKDFNNEADTPDNFQSRRPNTSFCFLDIRSPGLGDTAMYLCATSPGGENTEAFFGQGTRLTVV.

Here the CDR3 DNA reads TGCGCCAGCAGCTTTGGGTGGGCGCCTAACTATGGCTACACCTTC. Translation: CASSFGWAPNYGYTF. The chain couples TRBV5-1 to TRBJ1-2; no clear D gene. CDR3 size: 15 residues. With 2 bases removed from V and 0 bases from J, the gap between germline ends came to 11 bases. Germline V gene lookup returns CDR1 SGHRS and CDR2 YFSETQ. The variable domain in full, with the rest retrieved from reference TRBV5-1 and TRBJ1-2, is KAGVTQTPRYLIKTRGQQVTLSCSPISGHRSVSWYQQTPGQGLQFLFEYFSETQRNKGNFPGRFSGRQFSNSRSEMNVSTLELGDSALYLCASSFGWAPNYGYTFGSGTRLTVV.

The chain joins TRBV4-2 to TRBJ2-1, with D perhaps TRBD1 (5 bases). CDR3 length equals 12 residues. CDR1 LGHNA and CDR2 YNFKEQ come from the germline V gene. The V and J ends lost 8 bases and 9 bases respectively, with 14 bases between them. The CDR3 region has the DNA TGTGCCAGCGGGGCGCTAGGCGCTGAGCAGTTCTTC. Translation: CASGALGAEQFF.

The V and J genes are TRBV19 and TRBJ1-1; a weak D match, TRBD1 (5 bases). The germline V gene has CDR1 LNHDA and CDR2 SQIVND (reference sequence). The V and J ends lost 5 bases and 4 bases respectively, with 11 bases between them. The CDR3 length is 13 residues. In nucleotides, the CDR3 is TGTGCCAGTAGTGGCAGGGTTAGCACTGAAGCTTTCTTT. Protein sequence: CASSGRVSTEAFF.

The genes are TRBV10-1 and TRBJ1-3; 7 bases match TRBD1. CDR3 length: 15 residues. Trimming cost V 8 bases and J 5 bases; bases outside gene matches: 12. The germline CDR1 and CDR2 sequences are WNHNN and SYGVQD (reference sequence). CDR3 sequence (DNA): TGCGCCAGCCGGCTTGAAGGGGGCTGGAGAAACACCATATATTTT. Its translation is CASRLEGGWRNTIYF.

This chain joins TRBV5-6 and TRBJ1-2, with TRBD1 matching 8 bases. Germline assignment: CDR1 SGHDT and CDR2 YYEEEE. The CDR3 is made up of 15 amino acids. V shed 2 bases, J shed 4 bases, and the junction held 7 bases outside the gene matches. Here the CDR3 DNA reads TGTGCCAGCAGCTTTCCCGGGACAGGCTTCTATGGCTACACCTTC. Translated: CASSFPGTGFYGYTF. The full variable domain, completed using reference TRBV5-6 and TRBJ1-2, is DAGVTQSPTHLIKTRGQQVTLRCSPKSGHDTVSWYQQALGQGPQFIFQYYEEEERQRGNFPDRFSGHQFPNYSSELNVNALLLGDSALYLCASSFPGTGFYGYTFGSGTRLTVV.

V gene TRBV11-2 combines with J gene TRBJ1-1; no reliable D call. Trimming shortened V by 1 base and J by 3 bases, and 21 bases separated the two germline ends. This CDR3 contains 18 residues. Germline CDR1 SGHAT, CDR2 FQNNGV. The CDR3 DNA reads TGTGCCAGCAGCTTAGGTTTTAGCGGCAGGTGGGAGGACACTGAAGCTTTCTTT. This encodes CASSLGFSGRWEDTEAFF.